Listed below are T cell receptor beta chains from one sample, sequenced in a study of long-term antiretroviral therapy in people with HIV. Sequencing used immunoSEQ multiplex PCR; TCRdb keeps in-frame clones, though not all of them. The sample yields about 24,000 clones, 80% to 85% seen once. The material was unsorted PBMCs, obtained at the start of antiretroviral therapy, before treatment. The receptor source for this set is a woman between 18 and 29 years old with HIV. The CDR3 runs from the conserved cysteine through the conserved F or W. D genes are given only for firm matches. The listing skips clone size in some rows; elsewhere it reads once, few, many or a size class.

14 | TRBJ2-5 | - | - | TRBV30 | TGTGCCTGGGCCCTATCGGAGGCTCTCGAGACCCAGTACTTC | CAWALSEALETQYF
15 | TRBJ1-6 | - | - | TRBV15 | TGTGCCACCAGCCTCGAATCGGCAGGGAGCTCACCCCTCCACTTT | CATSLESAGSSPLHF
15 | TRBJ1-1 | - | - | TRBV4-2 | TGTGCCAGCAGCCTCAGAATGGCGGACAACACTGAAGCTTTCTTT | CASSLRMADNTEAFF
15 | TRBJ2-3 | TRBD2 | - | TRBV5-4 | TGTGCCAGCAGCTTGTCTCGGGGACTAGCGAATACGCAGTATTTT | CASSLSRGLANTQYF
13 | TRBJ2-5 | - | - | TRBV5-4 | TGTGCCAGCAGCTTGTACAGCCAAGAGACCCAGTACTTC | CASSLYSQETQYF
16 | TRBJ1-2 | - | - | TRBV10-3 | TGTGCCATCAGTGAGTCGAGACACACAGGAGGCTATGGCTACACCTTC | CAISESRHTGGYGYTF
17 | TRBJ2-7 | - | - | TRBV30 | TGTGCCTGGATCAGCCCGAAGAGCTCTTACTTCTCCTACGAGCAGTACTTC | CAWISPKSSYFSYEQYF
15 | TRBJ1-5 | TRBD1 | - | TRBV28 | TGTGCCAGCAGCAACCCCGGACAGGCACATCAGCCCCAGCATTTT | CASSNPGQAHQPQHF
14 | TRBJ2-7 | - | - | TRBV5-1 | TGCGCCAGCAGGCCCGGTCTCGGCAGCCGGGAGCAGTACTTC | CASRPGLGSREQYF
12 | TRBJ1-1 | TRBD1 | few | TRBV29-1 | TGCAGCGGTAACAGGGGAGGCCCTGAAGCTTTCTTT | CSGNRGGPEAFF
15 | TRBJ2-7 | TRBD2 | - | TRBV18 | TGTGCCAGCTCAGCTCCGGGACTAGGTTCATCCGAGCAGTACTTC | CASSAPGLGSSEQYF
15 | TRBJ2-3 | - | - | TRBV30 | TGTGCCTGGAGTGTAATGGCGGAATACACAGATACGCAGTATTTT | CAWSVMAEYTDTQYF
16 | TRBJ2-1 | - | - | TRBV28 | TGTGCCAGCAGTTTAAGGCACGGAGGATCCTACAATGAGCAGTTCTTC | CASSLRHGGSYNEQFF
17 | TRBJ2-7 | - | - | TRBV7-2 | TGTGCCAGCAGCTTAGGTCCCCGGGGGCCCAGCTCCTACGAGCAGTACTTC | CASSLGPRGPSSYEQYF
13 | TRBJ2-1 | - | - | TRBV18 | TGTGCCAGCTCACAGGGGAGGATAAATGAGCAGTTCTTC | CASSQGRINEQFF
15 | TRBJ2-1 | - | once | TRBV6-6 | TGTGCCAGCAGTTCCACAGGGAGCTCCTACAATGAGCAGTTCTTC | CASSSTGSSYNEQFF
15 | TRBJ2-1 | - | - | TRBV7-8 | TGTGCCAGCAGCTTAGATACCGGGACCTACAATGAGCAGTTCTTC | CASSLDTGTYNEQFF
14 | TRBJ2-7 | - | - | TRBV2 | TGTGCCAGCAGTAGGGTGGGTAGCTCCTACGAGCAGTACTTC | CASSRVGSSYEQYF
12 | TRBJ1-2 | - | - | TRBV5-5 | TGTGCCAGCAGCCTGGACCTGATTAACTACACCTTC | CASSLDLINYTF
13 | TRBJ1-2 | - | - | TRBV27 | TGTGCCAGCAGCCCCCGGGACGGCTATGGCTACACCTTC | CASSPRDGYGYTF
14 | TRBJ1-5 | - | few | TRBV27 | TGTGCCAGCAGTCAGTGGGGAAGCAATCAGCCCCAGCATTTT | CASSQWGSNQPQHF
15 | TRBJ2-1 | TRBD1 | - | TRBV27 | TGTGCCAGCAGTTTAAGGGACAGGGACGTAAATGAGCAGTTCTTC | CASSLRDRDVNEQFF
14 | TRBJ1-2 | - | few | TRBV11-2 | TGTGCCAGCAGACGGAACAGAACGCCTTATGGCTACACCTTC | CASRRNRTPYGYTF
14 | TRBJ2-1 | TRBD2 | - | TRBV4-2 | TGTGCCAGCAGCCAAGAAGCGGGGGACAATGAGCAGTTCTTC | CASSQEAGDNEQFF
13 | TRBJ2-1 | - | - | TRBV27 | TGTGCCAGCAGTTACTCCGGAGGCGATGAGCAGTTCTTC | CASSYSGGDEQFF
17 | TRBJ2-2 | TRBD2 | once | TRBV9 | TGTGCCAGCAGCGTAGCCTCTGGGCGGGAGGGGACCGGGGAGCTGTTTTTT | CASSVASGREGTGELFF
16 | TRBJ2-1 | TRBD2 | - | TRBV7-9 | TGTGCCAGCAGCACGCAGCATTTAGCGGGGGGCGATGAGCAGTTCTTC | CASSTQHLAGGDEQFF
14 | TRBJ2-1 | - | - | TRBV6-5 | TGTGCCAGCAGTTACCCGGGGGGCGCGAATGAGCAGTTCTTC | CASSYPGGANEQFF
14 | TRBJ1-1 | TRBD1 | - | TRBV7-2 | TGTGCCAGCAGCCTCATCACAGGGGTGGCTGAAGCTTTCTTT | CASSLITGVAEAFF
14 | TRBJ2-7 | TRBD1 | - | TRBV11-1 | TGTGCCAGCAGCTTCGGACAGGGGGCGGACGAGCAGTACTTC | CASSFGQGADEQYF
15 | TRBJ2-7 | - | - | TRBV5-4 | TGTGCCAGCAGCTTGGTCGGGACCGGGCCCTACGAGCAGTACTTC | CASSLVGTGPYEQYF
15 | TRBJ2-2 | - | - | TRBV7-3 | TGTGCCAGCAGGCTAACAATCGCCAGCACCGGGGAGCTGTTTTTT | CASRLTIASTGELFF
13 | TRBJ1-1 | - | few | TRBV2 | TGTGCCAGCACGAGTGAAGGTGGGACTGAAGCTTTCTTT | CASTSEGGTEAFF
14 | TRBJ1-6 | - | - | TRBV5-5 | TGTGCCAGCAGGTTGGAACTAACAGGCTCACCCCTCCACTTT | CASRLELTGSPLHF
15 | TRBJ2-1 | TRBD1 | few | TRBV5-6 | TGTGCCAGCAGCTTGGGGGACAGGGCTTACAATGAGCAGTTCTTC | CASSLGDRAYNEQFF
16 | TRBJ2-7 | TRBD1 | - | TRBV28 | TGTGCCAGCAGTTCCTCCGCGGGACAGGGGGGCTACGAGCAGTACTTC | CASSSSAGQGGYEQYF
13 | TRBJ1-1 | - | - | TRBV10-3 | TGTGCCATCAGTGAGTCAAGGAACACTGAAGCTTTCTTT | CAISESRNTEAFF
14 | TRBJ2-1 | TRBD2 | - | TRBV25-1 | TGTGCCAGCAGTTTAGCGGGAGATTTAAATGAGCAGTTCTTC | CASSLAGDLNEQFF
17 | TRBJ1-2 | - | few | TRBV7-9 | TGTGCCAGCAGTTCCGGAGGGGGGGGCGACGGGAACTATGGCTACACCTTC | CASSSGGGGDGNYGYTF
15 | TRBJ2-7 | - | - | TRBV15 | TGTGCCACCAGCAGAGGCGGGGCGGAGACCTACGAGCAGTACTTC | CATSRGGAETYEQYF
15 | TRBJ2-2 | TRBD2 | - | TRBV27 | TGTGCCAGCAGTTTACAACTAGCGGGGGTCGGGGAGCTGTTTTTT | CASSLQLAGVGELFF
13 | TRBJ1-5 | - | - | TRBV19 | TGTGCCAGTAGTATAGATCTTTGGCAGCCCCAGCATTTT | CASSIDLWQPQHF
14 | TRBJ2-7 | TRBD2 | - | TRBV10-2 | TGCGCCAGCACCGGGACTAGCGGACCCTACGAGCAGTACTTC | CASTGTSGPYEQYF
14 | TRBJ1-1 | - | - | TRBV5-6 | TGTGCCAGCAGCCGGATCCCAACGGACACTGAAGCTTTCTTT | CASSRIPTDTEAFF
16 | TRBJ2-7 | - | - | TRBV7-2 | TGTGCCAGCAGCAAAATAGGGACCCATCTAAGTCACGAGCAGTACTTC | CASSKIGTHLSHEQYF
12 | TRBJ2-1 | - | - | TRBV15 | TGTGCCAGCGGGGGAAAAGGGGGTGAGCAGTTCTTC | CASGGKGGEQFF